What follows are 26 T cell receptor beta chains derived from one specimen sequenced in a study of T cell changes during pregnancy in multiple sclerosis. The method was immunoSEQ multiplex PCR; TCRdb's version includes in-frame clones alone and lacks a portion of them. The profile covers around 84,000 clones, with 90% to 95% appearing a single time and roughly 0.93% taken by the ten largest. The sequences come from peripheral blood, collected in the second trimester of pregnancy. The origin of the receptors is a female donor in good health, enrolled as a control in a pregnancy study.

The genes are TRBV19 and TRBJ2-7; 8 bases agree with TRBD1. The CDR3 covers 14 residues. Germline V gene sequence: CDR1 LNHDA, CDR2 SQIVND (reference sequence). J gave up 0 bases and V 6 bases, and 4 bases lay outside the gene matches. The CDR3 DNA follows: TGTGCCAGTAGACCGACAGGGGACTCCTACGAGCAGTACTTC. Protein: CASRPTGDSYEQYF.

The chain employs TRBV27 and TRBJ2-1, with a tentative D call TRBD2 (6 bases). V lost 2 bases and J lost 0, with 11 bases in between. There are 16 residues in the CDR3. CDR1 MNHEY and CDR2 SMNVEV come from the germline V gene (reference sequence). CDR3 region: CASSLIAVASYNEQFF. The CDR3 nucleotides are TGTGCCAGCAGTTTAATAGCGGTAGCCTCCTACAATGAGCAGTTCTTC.

The chain links TRBV10-3 to TRBJ2-7, with D unresolved. Trimming pared 5 bases from V and 2 bases from J, leaving 10 bases between. The CDR3 runs 13 residues. Germline CDR1 reads ENHRY; CDR2 reads SYGVKD. In nucleotides, the CDR3 is TGTGCCATCAGTCAAACAGCAACCTACGAGCAGTACTTC. Its protein product is CAISQTATYEQYF.

The gene calls are TRBV4-1 and TRBJ2-7; D remains unclear. V lost 1 base and J lost 3, with 7 bases in between. Germline V gene sequence: CDR1 MGHRA, CDR2 YSYEKL. The CDR3 contains 13 residues. CDR3 amino acids: CASSQARNYEQYF. The CDR3 DNA sequence: TGCGCCAGCAGCCAAGCGAGGAACTACGAGCAGTACTTC.

The J gene is TRBJ2-1, the V gene TRBV5-1, with a weak D call TRBD2 (6 bases). The germline gives CDR1 SGHRS, CDR2 YFSETQ. The CDR3 is 16 amino acids. Trimming took 1 base from V and 1 from J, leaving 12 bases between them. The CDR3 region has the DNA TGCGCCAGCAGCTTGACTGGGGGAGGATCCTACAATGAGCAGTTCTTC. Its protein is CASSLTGGGSYNEQFF.

Note on this clone: The same CDR3 can be traced to other DNA sequences in this sample. The chain joins TRBV9 to TRBJ1-1, with a tentative D call TRBD1 (5 bases). Germline CDR1 SGDLS, CDR2 YYNGEE. Trimming removed 2 bases from V and 3 bases from J, with 8 bases in between. The CDR3 is made up of 13 amino acids. CDR3 protein: CASSVGGDTEAFF. CDR3 DNA sequence: TGTGCCAGCAGCGTCGGGGGGGACACTGAAGCTTTCTTT.

The J gene is TRBJ2-2, the V gene TRBV4-2; 15 positions agree with TRBD2. Losses at the gene ends were 3 bases for V and 4 bases for J; bases not matched to a gene: 3. This CDR3 has 17 residues. CDR1 and CDR2 (germline): LGHNA, YNFKEQ. The CDR3 DNA reads as TGTGCCAGCAGCCAGGGACTAGCGGGAGGAACCACCGGGGAGCTGTTTTTT. Translated: CASSQGLAGGTTGELFF.

V is TRBV7-2 and J is TRBJ2-3, with D unclear. The V end lost 8 bases, the J end lost 4 bases, and 16 bases lay between the germline ends. The CDR3 is 14 amino acids. Germline V CDR1 and CDR2: SGHTA, FQGNSA. The CDR3, as DNA: TGTGCCAGCGGTTGGAGCGTTAGTGCAGATACGCAGTATTTT. It translates to CASGWSVSADTQYF.

The chain couples TRBV6-5 to TRBJ2-7; a weak D match, TRBD1 (6 bases). Germline V gives CDR1 MNHEY, CDR2 SVGAGI. The CDR3 runs to 13 residues. Trimming cost V 6 bases and J 3 bases, with 12 bases left between them. The DNA for the CDR3 is TGTGCCAGCAGCCCACAGGGTATCTACGAGCAGTACTTC. Protein product: CASSPQGIYEQYF.

This rearrangement joins TRBV11-2 to TRBJ2-7, with 9 nucleotides matching TRBD2. Germline V gives CDR1 SGHAT, CDR2 FQNNGV. V gave up 5 bases and J gave up 9 bases; unmatched junction bases: 8. The CDR3 is 13 amino acids. CDR3 amino acids: CASSPTSGLGQYF. The DNA of the CDR3 is TGTGCCAGCAGCCCGACTAGCGGCTTGGGGCAGTACTTC.

This sequence joins TRBV28 and TRBJ2-3; 10 positions agree with TRBD2. V gave up 5 bases and J gave up 4 bases; unmatched junction bases: 9. The CDR3 covers 16 residues. Germline V gene lookup returns CDR1 MDHEN and CDR2 SYDVKM. CDR3 protein: CASSAPSGSLADTQYF. The CDR3 nucleotides are TGTGCCAGCAGTGCCCCTAGCGGGAGTCTCGCAGATACGCAGTATTTT.

This clone was recorded only once. The chain links TRBV2 to TRBJ1-1; D perhaps matches TRBD1 (6 bases). This CDR3 region has 13 residues. V shed 5 bases and J shed 2 bases, with 9 bases lying between them. Germline V gene data show CDR1 as SNHLY and CDR2 as FYNNEI. Written as DNA, the CDR3 is TGTGCCAGCAGTACGGACAGCAACACTGAAGCTTTCTTT. Its translation is CASSTDSNTEAFF.

This chain connects TRBV7-2 to TRBJ2-2; D unresolved. The CDR3 has 15 amino acids. V lost 3 bases, J lost 4 bases, and 12 bases lay in between. Germline CDR1 reads SGHTA; CDR2 reads FQGNSA. The CDR3 loop is CASSFLGFSTGELFF. Written as DNA, the CDR3 is TGTGCCAGCAGCTTTCTGGGCTTCTCCACCGGGGAGCTGTTTTTT.

The count of this clone is one. The chain recombines TRBV27 with TRBJ1-1; tentative D call: TRBD1 (6 bases). V lost 0 bases, J lost 5 bases, and 22 bases lay in between. The CDR3 loop spans 18 amino acids. Germline loops: CDR1 MNHEY, CDR2 SMNVEV (reference sequence). This CDR3 is CASSLSLSGQLKGTEAFF. The DNA for the CDR3 is TGTGCCAGCAGTTTATCTCTAAGTGGACAGCTTAAGGGGACTGAAGCTTTCTTT.

V and J are TRBV9 and TRBJ1-2, with 8 bases that match TRBD1. The CDR3 sequence is 15 residues long. With 3 bases clipped from V and 7 bases from J, the junction kept 11 bases outside the gene matches. Germline loops: CDR1 SGDLS, CDR2 YYNGEE. CDR3 sequence: CASSAAGTGMTGYTF. In DNA form, the CDR3 reads TGTGCCAGCAGCGCCGCGGGGACAGGCATGACTGGCTACACCTTC.

Here the CDR3 reads CASSFPGREQYF. DNA for the CDR3: TGTGCCAGCAGTTTCCCAGGGAGGGAGCAGTACTTC. This sequence joins TRBV27 and TRBJ2-7, with D maybe TRBD2 (6 bases). This CDR3 comprises 12 residues. V was pared by 3 bases and J by 7 bases, with 10 bases between. Germline V gene sequence: CDR1 MNHEY, CDR2 SMNVEV (reference sequence).

The chain joins TRBV18 to TRBJ2-2, with unresolved D. CDR3 size: 15 residues. Germline-derived CDR1 and CDR2 are KGHSH and LQKENI. Trimming took 0 bases from V and 4 from J, leaving 9 bases between them. The CDR3 bases are TGTGCCAGCTCACCACCGTCCAGTGGCACCGGGGAGCTGTTTTTT. Amino acid sequence: CASSPPSSGTGELFF.

The genes are TRBV2 and TRBJ1-2; D is unclear. V lost 2 bases to trimming and J lost 2 bases, with 3 bases between them. Looked up from germline, CDR1 is SNHLY and CDR2 is FYNNEI. The CDR3 covers 12 residues. The CDR3 sequence: CASSESNYGYTF. For the CDR3, the DNA is TGTGCCAGCAGTGAATCGAACTATGGCTACACCTTC.

V gene TRBV4-1 combines with J gene TRBJ2-7; TRBD1 aligns across 9 bases. Losses at the gene ends were 4 bases for V and 3 bases for J; bases not matched to a gene: 7. The CDR3 is 15 residues long. Per the germline V gene, CDR1 is MGHRA and CDR2 is YSYEKL. In nucleotides, the CDR3 is TGCGCCAGCAGCCCGCCAGGGACAGGGAGCTACGAGCAGTACTTC. This translates into CASSPPGTGSYEQYF.

The chain is built from TRBV28 and TRBJ2-1; 10 bases are a match to TRBD2. This CDR3 is 14 amino acids long. After removal of 8 bases from V and 5 bases from J, the junction contained 6 bases not matched to a gene. The germline gives CDR1 MDHEN, CDR2 SYDVKM. CDR3 amino acids: CASWRTSGNNEQFF. The CDR3 nucleotides read TGTGCCAGCTGGAGGACTAGCGGCAACAATGAGCAGTTCTTC.

The rearrangement joins TRBV7-9 to TRBJ2-7; D uncertain. The germline V gene has CDR1 SEHNR and CDR2 FQNEAQ (reference sequence). CDR3 size: 12 residues. V lost 3 bases and J lost 4, with 7 bases in between. In DNA, the CDR3 is TGTGCCAGCAGCTTGGCCCAATACGAGCAGTACTTC. As protein: CASSLAQYEQYF.

The chain links TRBV7-9 to TRBJ1-2; possible D gene TRBD1, 6 bases. This CDR3 is 16 amino acids long. Germline V lookup: CDR1 SEHNR, CDR2 FQNEAQ (reference sequence). V was shortened by 1 base and J by 0 bases, with 12 bases between the two germline ends. CDR3 sequence (DNA): TGTGCCAGCAGCTTAGGGGGGGGCAGGGCTAACTATGGCTACACCTTC. This gives the protein CASSLGGGRANYGYTF. The full variable domain, its missing parts supplied by reference TRBV7-9 and TRBJ1-2, is DTGVSQNPRHKITKRGQNVTFRCDPISEHNRLYWYRQTLGQGPEFLTYFQNEAQLEKSRLLSDRFSAERPKGSFSTLEIQRTEQGDSAMYLCASSLGGGRANYGYTFGSGTRLTVV.

The chain recombines TRBV18 with TRBJ1-1; D is uncertain. The germline V gene encodes CDR1 KGHSH and CDR2 LQKENI. This CDR3 has 14 amino acids. V lost 0 bases and J lost 8, with 13 bases in between. DNA of the CDR3: TGTGCCAGCTCACCACCAATGTTTGGCAAAGAAGCTTTCTTT. As protein: CASSPPMFGKEAFF. Using reference TRBV18 and TRBJ1-1 for the parts outside the CDR3, the full variable domain is NAGVMQNPRHLVRRRGQEARLRCSPMKGHSHVYWYRQLPEEGLKFMVYLQKENIIDESGMPKERFSAEFPKEGPSILRIQQVVRGDSAAYFCASSPPMFGKEAFFGQGTRLTVV.

The chain couples TRBV2 to TRBJ2-2; a possible D gene is TRBD1 (6 bases). The V gene lost 5 bases and the J gene lost 4 bases, with 14 bases spanning the gap. The germline V gene has CDR1 SNHLY and CDR2 FYNNEI. The CDR3 runs 15 residues. CDR3 coding DNA: TGTGCCAGCAGTCAGCTTGAACAGGGCACCGGGGAGCTGTTTTTT. Protein product: CASSQLEQGTGELFF.

CDR3 DNA sequence: TGTGCCAGTTCATCAGGGACTAGCTGGAGTGAGCAGTTCTTC. It translates to CASSSGTSWSEQFF. The chain combines TRBV19 with TRBJ2-1; 9 nucleotides align to TRBD2. Germline V gene data show CDR1 as LNHDA and CDR2 as SQIVND (reference sequence). The CDR3 consists of 14 residues. The V segment lost 8 bases and the J segment 9 bases; nucleotides outside the gene matches: 11.

The chain employs TRBV10-3 and TRBJ1-2, with 9 bases aligning to TRBD1. The CDR3 extends over 13 amino acids. The junction had 5 bases not matched to a gene; V was cut back by 6 bases and J by 6 bases. CDR1 ENHRY and CDR2 SYGVKD come from the germline V gene. CDR3 sequence reads: CAIRGDRENGYTF. The CDR3 DNA reads TGTGCCATCAGAGGGGACAGGGAGAATGGCTACACCTTC.